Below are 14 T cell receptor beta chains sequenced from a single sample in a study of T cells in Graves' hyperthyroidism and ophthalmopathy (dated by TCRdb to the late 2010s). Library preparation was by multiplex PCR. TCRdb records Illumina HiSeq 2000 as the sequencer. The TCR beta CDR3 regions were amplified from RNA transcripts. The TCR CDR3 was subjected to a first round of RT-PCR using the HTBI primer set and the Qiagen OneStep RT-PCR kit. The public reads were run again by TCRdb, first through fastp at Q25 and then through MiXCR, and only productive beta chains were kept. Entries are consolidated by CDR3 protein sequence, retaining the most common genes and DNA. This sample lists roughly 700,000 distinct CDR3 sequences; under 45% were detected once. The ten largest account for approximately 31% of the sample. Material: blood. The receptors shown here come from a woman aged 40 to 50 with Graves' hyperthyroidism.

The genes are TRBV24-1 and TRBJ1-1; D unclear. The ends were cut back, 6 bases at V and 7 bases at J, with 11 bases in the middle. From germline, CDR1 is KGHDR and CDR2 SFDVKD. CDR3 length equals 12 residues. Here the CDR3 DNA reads TGTGCCACCAGTAGTAACGGTTTTGAAGCTTTCTTT. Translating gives CATSSNGFEAFF.

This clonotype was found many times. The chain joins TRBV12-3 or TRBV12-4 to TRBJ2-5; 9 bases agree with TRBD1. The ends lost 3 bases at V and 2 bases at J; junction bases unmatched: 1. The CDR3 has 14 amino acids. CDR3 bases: TGTGCCAGCAGTTTCGGGACAGGGCAAGAGACCCAGTACTTC. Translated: CASSFGTGQETQYF.

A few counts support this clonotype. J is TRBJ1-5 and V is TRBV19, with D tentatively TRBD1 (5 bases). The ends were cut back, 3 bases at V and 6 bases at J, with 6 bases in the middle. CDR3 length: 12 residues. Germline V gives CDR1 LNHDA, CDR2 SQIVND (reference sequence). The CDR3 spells CASSMGGQPQHF. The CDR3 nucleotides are TGTGCCAGTAGTATGGGGGGTCAGCCCCAGCATTTT.

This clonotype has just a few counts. CDR3 loop: CASSPVQGGARLNTEAFF. DNA of the CDR3: TGCGCCAGCAGCCCCGTCCAAGGAGGGGCCAGGTTGAACACTGAAGCTTTCTTT. The chain recombines TRBV5-1 with TRBJ1-1; D is perhaps TRBD1 (5 bases). Looked up from germline, CDR1 is SGHRS and CDR2 is YFSETQ. CDR3 length equals 18 residues. V lost 4 bases and J 0 bases, leaving 22 bases between the germline ends. Using reference TRBV5-1 and TRBJ1-1 for the parts outside the CDR3, the full variable domain is KAGVTQTPRYLIKTRGQQVTLSCSPISGHRSVSWYQQTPGQGLQFLFEYFSETQRNKGNFPGRFSGRQFSNSRSEMNVSTLELGDSALYLCASSPVQGGARLNTEAFFGQGTRLTVV.

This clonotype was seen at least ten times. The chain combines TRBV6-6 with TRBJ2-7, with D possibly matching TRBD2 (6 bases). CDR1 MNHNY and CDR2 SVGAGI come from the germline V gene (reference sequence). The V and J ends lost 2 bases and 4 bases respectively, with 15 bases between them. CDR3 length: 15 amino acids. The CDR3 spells CASSYAGLTIYEQYF. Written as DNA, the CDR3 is TGTGCCAGCAGTTACGCCGGACTAACCATTTACGAGCAGTACTTC.

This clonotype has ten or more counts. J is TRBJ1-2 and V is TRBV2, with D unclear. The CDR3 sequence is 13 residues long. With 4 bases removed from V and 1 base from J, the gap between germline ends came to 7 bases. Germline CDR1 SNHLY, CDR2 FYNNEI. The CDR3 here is CASSAEINYGYTF. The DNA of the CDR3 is TGTGCCAGCAGTGCCGAGATTAACTATGGCTACACCTTC. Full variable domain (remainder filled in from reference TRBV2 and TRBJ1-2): EPEVTQTPSHQVTQMGQEVILRCVPISNHLYFYWYRQILGQKVEFLVSFYNNEISEKSEIFDDQFSVERPDGSNFTLKIRSTKLEDSAMYFCASSAEINYGYTFGSGTRLTVV.

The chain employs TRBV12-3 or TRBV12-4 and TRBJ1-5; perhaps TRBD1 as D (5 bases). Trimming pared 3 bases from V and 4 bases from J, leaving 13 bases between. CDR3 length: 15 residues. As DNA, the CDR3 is TGTGCCAGCAGTTTCGAGTCTGGGGGGAATCAGCCCCAGCATTTT. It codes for CASSFESGGNQPQHF.

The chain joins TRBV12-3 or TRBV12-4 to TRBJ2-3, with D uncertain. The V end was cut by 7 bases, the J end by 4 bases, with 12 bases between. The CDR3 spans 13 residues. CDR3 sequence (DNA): TGTGCCAGCACCAAGAACAGAGCAGATACGCAGTATTTT. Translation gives CASTKNRADTQYF.

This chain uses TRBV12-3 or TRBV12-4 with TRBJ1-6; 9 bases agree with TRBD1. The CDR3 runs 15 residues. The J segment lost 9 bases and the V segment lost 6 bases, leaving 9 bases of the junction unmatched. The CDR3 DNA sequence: TGTGCCAGCAGCTCCGACAGGGGGAAGGGTTCACCCCTCCACTTT. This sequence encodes CASSSDRGKGSPLHF.

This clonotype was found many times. This chain's CDR3 is CATSLTVPTGELFF. The CDR3 DNA is TGTGCCACCAGTCTGACAGTACCCACCGGGGAGCTGTTTTTT. The chain links TRBV24-1 to TRBJ2-2, with a possible D match to TRBD1 (5 bases). Deletions cut 6 bases from V and 4 bases from J, with 11 bases between. The germline V gene encodes CDR1 KGHDR and CDR2 SFDVKD. The CDR3 covers 14 residues.

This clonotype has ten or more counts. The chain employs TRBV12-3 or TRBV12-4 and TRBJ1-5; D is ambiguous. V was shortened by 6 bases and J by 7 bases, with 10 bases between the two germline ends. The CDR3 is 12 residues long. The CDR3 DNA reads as TGTGCCAGCAGCCCCCTTGGGCAGCCCCAGCATTTT. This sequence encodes CASSPLGQPQHF.

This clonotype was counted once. CDR3 nucleotide sequence: TGCGCCAGCAGCCTGACAGGGACAGGGCTGAACTATGGCTACACCTTC. It codes for CASSLTGTGLNYGYTF. This rearrangement joins TRBV5-1 to TRBJ1-2, with 9 bases aligning to TRBD1. Trimming removed 4 bases from V and 2 bases from J; junction bases left unmatched: 9. The CDR3 contains 16 residues. Germline lookup yields CDR1 SGHRS and CDR2 YFSETQ.

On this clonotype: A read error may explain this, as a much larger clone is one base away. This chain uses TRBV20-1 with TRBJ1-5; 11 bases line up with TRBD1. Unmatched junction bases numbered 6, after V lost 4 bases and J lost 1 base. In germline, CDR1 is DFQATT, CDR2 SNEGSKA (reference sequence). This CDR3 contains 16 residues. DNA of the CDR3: TGCAGTGCTAAGGACAGGGGGCAAGGCAGCAATCAGCCCCAGCATTTT. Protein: CSAKDRGQGSNQPQHF.

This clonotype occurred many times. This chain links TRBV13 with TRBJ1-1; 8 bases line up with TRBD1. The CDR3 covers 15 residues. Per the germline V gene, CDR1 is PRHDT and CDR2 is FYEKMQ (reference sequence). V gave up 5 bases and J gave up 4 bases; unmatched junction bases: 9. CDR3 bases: TGTGCCAGCAGCCAAGGACAGGGAAGGCGCACTGAAGCTTTCTTT. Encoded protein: CASSQGQGRRTEAFF. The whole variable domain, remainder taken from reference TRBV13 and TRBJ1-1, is AAGVIQSPRHLIKEKRETATLKCYPIPRHDTVYWYQQGPGQDPQFLISFYEKMQSDKGSIPDRFSAQQFSDYHSELNMSSLELGDSALYFCASSQGQGRRTEAFFGQGTRLTVV.